The next 11 T cell receptor beta chains were all read from a single sample in a study of technical replicates of blood from a handful of donors. Measured with immunoSEQ multiplex PCR; TCRdb has only the in-frame clones, and not every one. The sample lists roughly 82,000 clones; about nine tenths were seen once. Sequences were obtained from T cells isolated from PBMCs. The origin of the receptors is a human donor in good health.

The rearrangement links TRBV5-1 to TRBJ2-5, with 11 bases matching TRBD2. After removal of 2 bases from V and 0 bases from J, the junction contained 6 bases not matched to a gene. Germline loops: CDR1 SGHRS, CDR2 YFSETQ. CDR3 size: 17 residues. The CDR3 DNA sequence: TGCGCCAGCAGCTTCGCACTAGCGGGGGTTGACCAAGAGACCCAGTACTTC. Residues: CASSFALAGVDQETQYF.

This chain links TRBV5-1 with TRBJ2-7; possible D gene TRBD2, 5 bases. CDR1 is SGHRS, CDR2 YFSETQ, per germline. V was shortened by 4 bases and J by 0 bases, with 14 bases between the two germline ends. The CDR3 has 15 residues. This chain's CDR3 is CASSPRRMGSYEQYF. DNA for the CDR3: TGCGCCAGCAGCCCGAGGAGGATGGGCTCCTACGAGCAGTACTTC. The full variable domain, its missing parts supplied by reference TRBV5-1 and TRBJ2-7, is KAGVTQTPRYLIKTRGQQVTLSCSPISGHRSVSWYQQTPGQGLQFLFEYFSETQRNKGNFPGRFSGRQFSNSRSEMNVSTLELGDSALYLCASSPRRMGSYEQYFGPGTRLTVT.

The chain carries TRBV5-5 and TRBJ1-1; unclear D gene. CDR1 is SGHKS and CDR2 is YYEKEE in the germline V gene (reference sequence). The V and J ends lost 1 base and 4 bases respectively, with 8 bases between them. The CDR3 is made up of 13 amino acids. CDR3 region: CASSLTVGTEAFF. The CDR3 coding sequence is TGTGCCAGCAGCTTGACAGTGGGCACTGAAGCTTTCTTT.

DNA for the CDR3: TGCAGCGTCGGGACTAGCGGGAGCGGCGGGGATACGCAGTATTTT. Its translation: CSVGTSGSGGDTQYF. This chain joins TRBV29-1 and TRBJ2-3; 14 nucleotides line up with TRBD2. The CDR3 spans 15 residues. J gave up 6 bases and V 6 bases, and 8 bases lay outside the gene matches. The germline V gene has CDR1 SQVTM and CDR2 ANQGSEA.

The chain has TRBV6-5 and TRBJ1-2; D possibly corresponds to TRBD1 (5 bases). In germline, CDR1 is MNHEY, CDR2 SVGAGI. The germline V and J ends were trimmed by 6 bases and 0 bases, with 11 bases remaining between them. This CDR3 comprises 14 residues. The CDR3 DNA sequence: TGTGCCAGCAGATCTACAGGACCTAACTATGGCTACACCTTC. This translates into CASRSTGPNYGYTF.

The genes are TRBV5-1 and TRBJ2-2; possibly TRBD1 for D (6 bases). This CDR3 is built from 17 residues. CDR1 is SGHRS, CDR2 YFSETQ, per germline. V was clipped by 5 bases and J by 2 bases, with 19 bases between them. The CDR3 is CASSPEGVRLNTGELFF. The CDR3 nucleotides are TGCGCCAGCAGTCCCGAGGGGGTTCGATTAAACACCGGGGAGCTGTTTTTT.

CDR3 sequence: CASSSTGANYGYTF. Written as DNA, the CDR3 is TGCGCCAGCAGCTCTACGGGGGCTAACTATGGCTACACCTTC. This chain uses TRBV5-1 with TRBJ1-2; perhaps TRBD1 as D (5 bases). From germline, CDR1 is SGHRS and CDR2 YFSETQ. The CDR3 sequence is 14 residues long. V lost 3 bases and J lost 0, with 9 bases in between.

V and J are TRBV7-9 and TRBJ2-3, with 7 positions matching TRBD1. This CDR3 region has 16 residues. CDR1 is SEHNR, CDR2 FQNEAQ, per germline (reference sequence). V was clipped by 5 bases and J by 6 bases; unmatched bases: 14. CDR3 DNA sequence: TGTGCCAGCAGCCTACGGACAGGTTTGACACAGGATACGCAGTATTTT. Residues: CASSLRTGLTQDTQYF.

The chain recombines TRBV5-5 with TRBJ1-6; 7 bases align to TRBD1. Per germline, CDR1 SGHKS and CDR2 YYEKEE (reference sequence). The CDR3 length is 15 residues. Trimming took 2 bases from V and 8 from J; bases not matched to a gene: 7. The CDR3 reads CASSLFDREDSPLHF. The CDR3 region has the DNA TGTGCCAGCAGCTTATTTGACAGGGAGGATTCACCCCTCCACTTT.

V is TRBV18 and J is TRBJ2-1; D is perhaps TRBD1 (6 bases). Germline CDR1 is KGHSH and CDR2 is LQKENI. The CDR3 is 13 amino acids. Deletions cut 5 bases from V and 9 bases from J, with 14 bases between. CDR3 nucleotides: TGTGCCAGCTCAGCCGACAGGTTAGTTGAGCAGTTCTTC. Protein: CASSADRLVEQFF.

This clone was counted a few times. The gene calls are TRBV19 and TRBJ1-5; 8 positions agree with TRBD1. V was pared by 9 bases and J by 5 bases, with 12 bases of the junction left unmatched. The CDR3 has 15 residues. The V gene's germline CDR1 is LNHDA and CDR2 SQIVND (reference sequence). CDR3 loop: CASHDSGTGYQPQHF. The CDR3 region has the DNA TGTGCCAGCCACGACTCCGGGACAGGCTATCAGCCCCAGCATTTT.